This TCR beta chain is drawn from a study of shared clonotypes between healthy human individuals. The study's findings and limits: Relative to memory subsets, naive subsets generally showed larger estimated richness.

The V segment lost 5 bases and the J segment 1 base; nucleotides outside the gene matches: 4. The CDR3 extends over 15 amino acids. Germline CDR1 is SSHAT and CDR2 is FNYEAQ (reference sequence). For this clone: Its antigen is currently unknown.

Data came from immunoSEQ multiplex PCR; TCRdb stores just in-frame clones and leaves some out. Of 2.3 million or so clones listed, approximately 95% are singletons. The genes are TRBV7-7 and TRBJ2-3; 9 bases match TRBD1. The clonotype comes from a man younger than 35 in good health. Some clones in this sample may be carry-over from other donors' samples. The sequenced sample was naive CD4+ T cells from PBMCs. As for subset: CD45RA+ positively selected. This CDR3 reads CASSLGTGRTDTQYF. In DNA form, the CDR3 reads TGTGCCAGCAGCCTGGGGACAGGGCGCACAGATACGCAGTATTTT.